This entry is about one TCR beta chain. Its specificity is unknown. CDR1 and CDR2 (germline): SGHVS, FQNEAQ. J lost 5 bases, V lost 7 bases, and 4 bases had no gene match. CDR3 length: 12 residues. The data were taken from a study of cytotoxic CD8 clonotypes in ibrutinib-treated CLL. The study's findings and limits: Starting clonality was above that of age-matched healthy donors and tracked circulating CD8+ T-cell counts.

Produced via immunoSEQ multiplex PCR; TCRdb's table is partial and in-frame only. In the table there are 55,000 to 80,000 clones, around 60% of which are singletons. This chain connects TRBV7-8 to TRBJ2-5; 7 bases match TRBD2. The sequencing here drew on PBMCs, taken after 12 months of ibrutinib treatment. The clonotype was recovered from a human donor with chronic lymphocytic leukemia. CDR3 DNA sequence: TGTGCCAGCACCCAGGGAGGGGAGACCCAGTACTTC. This codes for CASTQGGETQYF.